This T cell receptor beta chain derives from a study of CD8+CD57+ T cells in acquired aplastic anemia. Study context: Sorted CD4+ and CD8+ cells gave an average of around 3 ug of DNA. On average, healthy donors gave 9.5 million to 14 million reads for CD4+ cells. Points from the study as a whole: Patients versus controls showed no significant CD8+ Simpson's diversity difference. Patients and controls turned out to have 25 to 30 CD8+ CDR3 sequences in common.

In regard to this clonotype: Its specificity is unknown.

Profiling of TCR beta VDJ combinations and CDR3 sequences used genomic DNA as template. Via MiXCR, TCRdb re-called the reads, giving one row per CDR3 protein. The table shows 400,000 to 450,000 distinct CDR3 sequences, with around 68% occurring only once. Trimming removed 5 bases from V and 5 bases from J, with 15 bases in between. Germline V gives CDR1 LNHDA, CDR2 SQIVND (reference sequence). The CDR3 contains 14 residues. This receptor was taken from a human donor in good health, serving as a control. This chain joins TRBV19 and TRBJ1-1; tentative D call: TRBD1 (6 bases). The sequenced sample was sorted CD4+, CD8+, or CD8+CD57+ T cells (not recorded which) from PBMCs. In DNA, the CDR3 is TGTGCCAGTAGTCCACAGGGTAGTAGAACTGAAGCTTTCTTT. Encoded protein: CASSPQGSRTEAFF.